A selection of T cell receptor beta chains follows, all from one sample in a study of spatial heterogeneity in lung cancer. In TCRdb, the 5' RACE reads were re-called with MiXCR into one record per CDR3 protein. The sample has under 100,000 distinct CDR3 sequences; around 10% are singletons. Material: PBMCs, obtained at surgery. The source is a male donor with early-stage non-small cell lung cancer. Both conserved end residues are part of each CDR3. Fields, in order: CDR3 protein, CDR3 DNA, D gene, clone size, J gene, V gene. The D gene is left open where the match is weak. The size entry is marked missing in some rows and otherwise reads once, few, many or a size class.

CSVMGGSYNEQFF,TGCAGCGTTATGGGTGGGTCCTACAATGAGCAGTTCTTC,-,-,TRBJ2-1,TRBV29-1
CASSDSRRGVGHEQYF,TGTGCCAGCAGTGATAGCCGTCGAGGGGTCGGTCACGAGCAGTACTTC,-,-,TRBJ2-7,TRBV2
CASSLVADNEQYF,TGTGCCAGCAGCTTGGTAGCGGATAACGAGCAGTACTTC,-,-,TRBJ2-7,TRBV5-5
CASTPGEGWGGYTF,TGTGCCAGCACCCCCGGTGAGGGGTGGGGTGGCTACACCTTC,-,many,TRBJ1-2,TRBV7-8
CASSLGQDGELFF,TGTGCCAGCAGTTTAGGACAGGACGGGGAGCTGTTTTTT,TRBD1,many,TRBJ2-2,TRBV27
CASGLATLNEQFF,TGTGCCAGCGGGCTAGCAACCCTCAATGAGCAGTTCTTC,-,-,TRBJ2-1,TRBV5-6
CAISESGTGFGEQYF,TGTGCCATCAGTGAGTCTGGGACAGGGTTTGGCGAGCAGTACTTC,TRBD1,few,TRBJ2-7,TRBV10-3
CASSLGTDNTEAFF,TGTGCCAGCAGCTTAGGGACGGATAACACTGAAGCTTTCTTT,-,many,TRBJ1-1,TRBV7-8
CSVPPPSSYNEQFF,TGCAGCGTTCCCCCCCCGAGCTCCTACAATGAGCAGTTCTTC,-,many,TRBJ2-1,TRBV29-1
CASSEASGVTGELFF,TGTGCCAGCAGCGAGGCTAGCGGGGTCACCGGGGAGCTGTTTTTT,TRBD2,-,TRBJ2-2,TRBV7-9
CSAGTATSIF,TGCAGTGCTGGGACGGCGACTAGCATCTTT,TRBD2,-,TRBJ2-3,TRBV20-1
CASSLGRGRINEKLFF,TGTGCCAGCAGCTTGGGGAGGGGGCGAATTAATGAAAAACTGTTTTTT,TRBD1,-,TRBJ1-4,TRBV7-2
CASSIGGASNKNIQYF,TGTGCCAGTAGTATAGGGGGGGCTTCGAATAAAAACATTCAGTACTTC,-,many,TRBJ2-4,TRBV19
CSVEWARGGGYTF,TGCAGCGTTGAGTGGGCCAGGGGCGGTGGCTACACCTTC,-,few,TRBJ1-2,TRBV29-1
CSVERAGGAADTQYF,TGCAGCGTTGAACGGGCAGGGGGCGCGGCAGATACGCAGTATTTT,TRBD1,-,TRBJ2-3,TRBV29-1
CASSREANEKLFF,TGTGCCAGCAGCCGGGAGGCCAATGAAAAACTGTTTTTT,-,many,TRBJ1-4,TRBV13
CASSPTGRYGYTF,TGTGCCAGCAGCCCGACAGGGCGCTATGGCTACACCTTC,TRBD1,few,TRBJ1-2,TRBV3-1
CSARDPRQGANEQFF,TGCAGTGCTAGAGATCCACGACAGGGGGCAAATGAGCAGTTCTTC,TRBD1,few,TRBJ2-1,TRBV20-1
CASRDRGRYEQYF,TGTGCCAGCAGGGACAGGGGTCGCTACGAGCAGTACTTC,TRBD1,-,TRBJ2-7,TRBV6-5
CASSVDRGGRGYTF,TGTGCCAGCAGCGTGGACAGGGGAGGCCGTGGCTACACCTTC,TRBD1,-,TRBJ1-2,TRBV5-4
CASSQTGTALAKNIQYF,TGTGCCAGCAGTCAAACAGGGACAGCCCTAGCCAAAAACATTCAGTACTTC,TRBD1,few,TRBJ2-4,TRBV28
CAWSVAGFPDTQYF,TGTGCCTGGAGTGTAGCGGGGTTCCCAGATACGCAGTATTTT,TRBD2,many,TRBJ2-3,TRBV30
CATSEGGLNTGELFF,TGTGCCACCAGCGAAGGGGGTCTGAACACCGGGGAGCTGTTTTTT,-,few,TRBJ2-2,TRBV24-1
CASSLGVFLEAFF,TGTGCCAGCAGTTTGGGGGTTTTTTTGGAAGCTTTCTTT,-,few,TRBJ1-1,TRBV12-3/TRBV12-4
CASSSGASYGYTF,TGTGCCAGCAGCTCTGGGGCATCCTATGGCTACACCTTC,-,-,TRBJ1-2,TRBV11-2
CASRGTGAAQNTGELFF,TGTGCCAGTAGGGGTACAGGGGCCGCGCAGAACACCGGGGAGCTGTTTTTT,TRBD1,few,TRBJ2-2,TRBV19
CASSDRRAGGYNEQFF,TGCGCCAGCAGTGACCGTCGAGCGGGAGGCTACAATGAGCAGTTCTTC,TRBD2,many,TRBJ2-1,TRBV10-2
CASSRRVDRTGELFF,TGTGCCAGCAGTCGGCGGGTCGACCGCACCGGGGAGCTGTTTTTT,-,-,TRBJ2-2,TRBV6-6
CSAGNYNEQFF,TGCAGCGCGGGAAATTACAATGAGCAGTTCTTC,-,-,TRBJ2-1,TRBV29-1
CASSVVEDTQYF,TGTGCCAGCAGCGTGGTAGAGGATACGCAGTATTTT,-,-,TRBJ2-3,TRBV9
CASSSDGGGELFF,TGTGCCAGCAGCTCGGACGGTGGCGGGGAGCTGTTTTTT,-,few,TRBJ2-2,TRBV7-3
CAISVTGLNTEAFF,TGTGCCATCAGTGTAACAGGGTTGAACACTGAAGCTTTCTTT,-,few,TRBJ1-1,TRBV10-3
CASTPTSGSITDTQYF,TGTGCCAGCACCCCGACTAGCGGGTCCATCACAGATACGCAGTATTTT,TRBD2,few,TRBJ2-3,TRBV28
CASSLRPGDGRGELFF,TGCGCCAGCAGCTTGAGGCCAGGGGATGGTCGAGGGGAGCTGTTTTTT,-,few,TRBJ2-2,TRBV5-1
CASSYIRGTPHEQFF,TGTGCCAGCAGCTACATTCGGGGCACCCCCCATGAGCAGTTCTTC,-,many,TRBJ2-1,TRBV7-9
CAISEGLTGGNQPQHF,TGTGCCATCAGTGAGGGCCTAACAGGGGGCAATCAGCCCCAGCATTTT,TRBD1,many,TRBJ1-5,TRBV10-3
CAIEPATGLAGPRSTDTQYF,TGTGCCATCGAGCCCGCCACGGGACTAGCGGGGCCCCGAAGCACAGATACGCAGTATTTT,TRBD2,few,TRBJ2-3,TRBV10-3
CASSQLAGGQYEQYF,TGTGCCAGCAGTCAACTAGCGGGGGGGCAGTACGAGCAGTACTTC,TRBD2,-,TRBJ2-7,TRBV28
CATSSGYNEQFF,TGTGCCACCAGCAGCGGTTACAATGAGCAGTTCTTC,-,few,TRBJ2-1,TRBV15
CSVGQSGNTIYF,TGCAGCGTTGGACAGTCAGGAAACACCATATATTTT,-,-,TRBJ1-3,TRBV29-1
CASRRLTGEAFF,TGTGCCAGCAGACGTTTGACAGGAGAAGCTTTCTTT,-,few,TRBJ1-1,TRBV3-1
CASSLVGTGIEAFF,TGTGCCAGCAGCTTAGTAGGGACAGGGATTGAAGCTTTCTTT,TRBD1,many,TRBJ1-1,TRBV7-2
CAISEGGAEAFF,TGTGCCATCAGTGAAGGGGGGGCTGAAGCTTTCTTT,-,many,TRBJ1-1,TRBV10-3
CAISDLSGTPSYEQYF,TGTGCCATCAGTGACCTATCCGGGACGCCTTCCTACGAGCAGTACTTC,-,few,TRBJ2-7,TRBV10-3
CASSPLRRGASYEQYF,TGTGCCAGCAGCCCTCTTAGGCGGGGGGCGTCCTACGAGCAGTACTTC,TRBD2,few,TRBJ2-7,TRBV3-1
CASSLSPSLYNEQFF,TGCGCCAGCAGCTTGTCCCCAAGCCTCTACAATGAGCAGTTCTTC,-,few,TRBJ2-1,TRBV5-1
CASSQDLERGITDTQYF,TGTGCCAGCAGCCAAGATCTCGAGCGGGGAATTACAGATACGCAGTATTTT,TRBD2,many,TRBJ2-3,TRBV3-1
CSVRRGTANTEAFF,TGCAGCGTTCGCCGGGGGACAGCTAACACTGAAGCTTTCTTT,TRBD1,-,TRBJ1-1,TRBV29-1
CSAPARVLGGDTQYF,TGCAGTGCCCCAGCTCGGGTTTTAGGCGGAGATACGCAGTATTTT,-,-,TRBJ2-3,TRBV20-1
CSVLPGQVNEQFF,TGCAGCGTATTACCGGGACAGGTCAATGAGCAGTTCTTC,TRBD1,-,TRBJ2-1,TRBV29-1